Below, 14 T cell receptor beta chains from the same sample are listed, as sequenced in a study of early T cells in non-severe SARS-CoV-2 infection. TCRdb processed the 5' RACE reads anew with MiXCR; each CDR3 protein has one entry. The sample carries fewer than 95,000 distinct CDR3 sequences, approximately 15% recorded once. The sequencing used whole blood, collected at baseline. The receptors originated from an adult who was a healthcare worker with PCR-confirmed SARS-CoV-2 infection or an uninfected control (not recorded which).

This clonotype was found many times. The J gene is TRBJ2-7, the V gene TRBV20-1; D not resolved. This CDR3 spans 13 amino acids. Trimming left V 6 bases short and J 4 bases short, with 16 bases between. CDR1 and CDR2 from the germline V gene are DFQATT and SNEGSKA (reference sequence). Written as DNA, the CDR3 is TGCAGTGCCCCGGGCTGGGTGGGATACGAGCAGTACTTC. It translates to CSAPGWVGYEQYF.

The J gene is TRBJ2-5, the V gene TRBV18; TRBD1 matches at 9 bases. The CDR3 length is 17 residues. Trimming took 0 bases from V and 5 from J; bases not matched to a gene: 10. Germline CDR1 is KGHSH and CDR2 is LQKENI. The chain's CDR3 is CASSPPFPGQGMETQYF. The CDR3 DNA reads TGTGCCAGCTCACCACCGTTCCCGGGACAGGGAATGGAGACCCAGTACTTC.

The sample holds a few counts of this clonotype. Written as DNA, the CDR3 is TGTGCCATCAGCCTAGCGGGGGGAAATGAGCAGTTCTTC. Protein sequence: CAISLAGGNEQFF. The rearrangement joins TRBV10-3 to TRBJ2-1; TRBD2 matches at 11 bases. Germline V CDR1 and CDR2: ENHRY, SYGVKD. This CDR3 is built from 13 residues. V gave up 6 bases and J gave up 7 bases; unmatched junction bases: 2.

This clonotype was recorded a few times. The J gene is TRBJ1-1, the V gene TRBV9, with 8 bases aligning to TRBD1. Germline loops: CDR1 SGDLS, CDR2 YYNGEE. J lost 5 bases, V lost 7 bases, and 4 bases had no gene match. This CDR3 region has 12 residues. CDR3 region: CASGQGETEAFF. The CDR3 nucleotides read TGTGCCAGCGGACAGGGCGAGACTGAAGCTTTCTTT.

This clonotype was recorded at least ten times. The CDR3 protein is CSATSSVYEQYF. CDR3 coding DNA: TGCAGTGCCACTTCTAGCGTCTACGAGCAGTACTTC. The genes are TRBV20-1 and TRBJ2-7, with D tentatively TRBD2 (6 bases). The germline V and J ends were trimmed by 6 bases and 3 bases, with 12 bases remaining between them. CDR3 length equals 12 residues. Per germline, CDR1 DFQATT and CDR2 SNEGSKA (reference sequence).

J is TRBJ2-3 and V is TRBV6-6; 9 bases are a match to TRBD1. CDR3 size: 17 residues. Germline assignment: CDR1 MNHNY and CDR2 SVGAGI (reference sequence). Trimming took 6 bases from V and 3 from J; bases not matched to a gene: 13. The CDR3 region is CASSHGGTGMVTDTQYF. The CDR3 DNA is TGTGCCAGCAGCCACGGCGGGACAGGGATGGTGACAGATACGCAGTATTTT.

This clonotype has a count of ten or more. CDR3 amino acids: CASSIDQGRYGYTF. CDR3 nucleotide sequence: TGCGCCAGCAGCATCGATCAGGGACGCTATGGCTACACCTTC. The V gene is TRBV5-1, the J gene TRBJ1-2, with a tentative D call TRBD1 (5 bases). The V gene lost 4 bases and the J gene lost 4 bases, with 14 bases spanning the gap. CDR1 is SGHRS and CDR2 is YFSETQ in the germline V gene. The CDR3 totals 14 residues.

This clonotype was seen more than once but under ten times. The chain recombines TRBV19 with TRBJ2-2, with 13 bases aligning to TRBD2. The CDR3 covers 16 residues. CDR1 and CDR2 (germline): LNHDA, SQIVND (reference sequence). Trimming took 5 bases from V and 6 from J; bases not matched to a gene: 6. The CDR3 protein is CASSPRLAGGSGELFF. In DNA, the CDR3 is TGTGCCAGTAGTCCCCGACTAGCGGGAGGATCCGGGGAGCTGTTTTTT. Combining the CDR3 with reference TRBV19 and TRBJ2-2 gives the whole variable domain DGGITQSPKYLFRKEGQNVTLSCEQNLNHDAMYWYRQDPGQGLRLIYYSQIVNDFQKGDIAEGYSVSREKKESFPLTVTSAQKNPTAFYLCASSPRLAGGSGELFFGEGSRLTVL.

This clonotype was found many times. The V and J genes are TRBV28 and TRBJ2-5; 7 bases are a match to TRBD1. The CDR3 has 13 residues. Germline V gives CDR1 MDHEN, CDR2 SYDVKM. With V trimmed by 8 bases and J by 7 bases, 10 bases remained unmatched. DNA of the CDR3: TGTGCCAGCGGGGTCGGACAGGCGGGGACCCAGTACTTC. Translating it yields CASGVGQAGTQYF.

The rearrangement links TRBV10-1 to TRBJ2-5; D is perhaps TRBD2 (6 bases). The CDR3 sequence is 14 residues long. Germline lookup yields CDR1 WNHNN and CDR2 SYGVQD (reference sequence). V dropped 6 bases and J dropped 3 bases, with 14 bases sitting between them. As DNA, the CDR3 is TGCGCCAGCAGACTCAATAGACTAGAAGAGACCCAGTACTTC. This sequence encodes CASRLNRLEETQYF.

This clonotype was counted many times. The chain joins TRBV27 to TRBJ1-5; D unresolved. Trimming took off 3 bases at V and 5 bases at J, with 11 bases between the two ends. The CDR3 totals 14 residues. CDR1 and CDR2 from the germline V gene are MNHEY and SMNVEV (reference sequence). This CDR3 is CASSFREGYQPQHF. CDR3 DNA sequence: TGTGCCAGCAGTTTTAGGGAGGGCTATCAGCCCCAGCATTTT.

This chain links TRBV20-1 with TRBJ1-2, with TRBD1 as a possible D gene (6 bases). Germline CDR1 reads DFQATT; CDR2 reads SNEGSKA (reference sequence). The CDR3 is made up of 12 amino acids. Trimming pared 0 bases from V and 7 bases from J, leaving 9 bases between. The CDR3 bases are TGCAGTGCTAGAGAGGGGGCGCGTGGCTACACCTTC. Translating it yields CSAREGARGYTF.

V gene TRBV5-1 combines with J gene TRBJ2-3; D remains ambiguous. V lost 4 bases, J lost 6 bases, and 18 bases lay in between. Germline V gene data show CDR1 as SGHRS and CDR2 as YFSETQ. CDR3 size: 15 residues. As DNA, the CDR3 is TGCGCCAGCAGCCCCAACCTAGGATTTATGGATACGCAGTATTTT. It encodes CASSPNLGFMDTQYF. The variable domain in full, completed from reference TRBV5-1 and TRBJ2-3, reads KAGVTQTPRYLIKTRGQQVTLSCSPISGHRSVSWYQQTPGQGLQFLFEYFSETQRNKGNFPGRFSGRQFSNSRSEMNVSTLELGDSALYLCASSPNLGFMDTQYFGPGTRLTVL.

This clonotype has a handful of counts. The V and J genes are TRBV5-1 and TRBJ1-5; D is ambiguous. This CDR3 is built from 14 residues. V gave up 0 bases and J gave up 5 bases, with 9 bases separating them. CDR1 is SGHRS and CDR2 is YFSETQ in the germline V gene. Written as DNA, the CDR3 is TGCGCCAGCAGCTTGGTCGGTAGGGATCAGCCCCAGCATTTT. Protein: CASSLVGRDQPQHF.